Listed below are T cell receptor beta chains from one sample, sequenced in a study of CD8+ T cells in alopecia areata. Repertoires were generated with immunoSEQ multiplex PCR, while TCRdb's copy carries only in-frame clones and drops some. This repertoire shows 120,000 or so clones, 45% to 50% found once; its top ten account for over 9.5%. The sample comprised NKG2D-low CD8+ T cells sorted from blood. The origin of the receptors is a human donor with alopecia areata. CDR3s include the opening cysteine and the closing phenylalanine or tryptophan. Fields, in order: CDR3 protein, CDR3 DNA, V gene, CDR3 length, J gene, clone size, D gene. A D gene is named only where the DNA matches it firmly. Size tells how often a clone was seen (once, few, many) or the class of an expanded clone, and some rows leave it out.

CASGGSGKGPIEQYF | TGTGCCTCCGGGGGAAGCGGCAAGGGACCAATCGAGCAGTACTTC | TRBV2 | 15 | TRBJ2-7 | NA | NA
CSALMSGVNTDTQYF | TGCAGCGCGCTGATGAGCGGGGTGAACACAGATACGCAGTATTTT | TRBV29-1 | 15 | TRBJ2-3 | NA | TRBD2
CASTLSGGYTF | TGTGCCAGCACTCTCTCGGGTGGCTACACCTTC | TRBV28 | 11 | TRBJ1-2 | NA | NA
CASSSGGELFF | TGTGCCAGCAGTTCGGGTGGGGAGCTGTTTTTT | TRBV27 | 11 | TRBJ2-2 | NA | NA
CSVEVGVEQYF | TGCAGCGTTGAAGTGGGGGTTGAGCAGTACTTC | TRBV29-1 | 11 | TRBJ2-7 | few | NA
CASSFPGQGQETQYF | TGTGCCAGCAGCTTCCCCGGACAGGGCCAAGAGACCCAGTACTTC | TRBV7-2 | 15 | TRBJ2-5 | NA | TRBD1
CASSEVGGGDYGYTF | TGTGCCAGCAGTGAAGTGGGGGGAGGAGACTATGGCTACACCTTC | TRBV2 | 15 | TRBJ1-2 | NA | NA
CASSPASGGPGYNEQFF | TGTGCCAGCAGTCCGGCTAGCGGGGGGCCGGGGTACAATGAGCAGTTCTTC | TRBV27 | 17 | TRBJ2-1 | NA | TRBD2
CASSPAGTGYGYTF | TGTGCCAGCAGCCCTGCCGGGACAGGCTATGGCTACACCTTC | TRBV7-2 | 14 | TRBJ1-2 | NA | TRBD1
CSVDDGRYEQYF | TGCAGCGTTGATGACGGGAGGTACGAGCAGTACTTC | TRBV29-1 | 12 | TRBJ2-7 | NA | TRBD2
CSVHTGSGNTIYF | TGCAGCGTTCATACAGGCTCTGGAAACACCATATATTTT | TRBV29-1 | 13 | TRBJ1-3 | NA | NA
CSDRDVDGYTF | TGCAGCGATAGGGACGTTGATGGCTACACCTTC | TRBV29-1 | 11 | TRBJ1-2 | NA | NA
CSVALAGVNNEQFF | TGCAGCGTCGCACTAGCGGGAGTAAACAATGAGCAGTTCTTC | TRBV29-1 | 14 | TRBJ2-1 | few | TRBD2
CASSAGAGGYTF | TGTGCCAGCAGCGCAGGGGCGGGTGGCTACACCTTC | TRBV27 | 12 | TRBJ1-2 | NA | NA
CSEYLAGDTDTQYF | TGCAGCGAATATTTAGCGGGGGACACAGATACGCAGTATTTT | TRBV29-1 | 14 | TRBJ2-3 | NA | TRBD2
CSVEDRGGAPNEKLFF | TGCAGCGTTGAAGATCGAGGGGGCGCACCTAATGAAAAACTGTTTTTT | TRBV29-1 | 16 | TRBJ1-4 | NA | TRBD1
CASSQHQPQHF | TGCGCCAGCAGTCAACATCAGCCCCAGCATTTT | TRBV23-1 | 11 | TRBJ1-5 | NA | NA
CASSLTRHEQYF | TGTGCCAGCAGCTTAACACGCCACGAGCAGTACTTC | TRBV11-2 | 12 | TRBJ2-7 | once | NA
CSVHRRGTDTQYF | TGCAGCGTTCATAGGAGAGGCACAGATACGCAGTATTTT | TRBV29-1 | 13 | TRBJ2-3 | NA | NA
CASRGHNEQFF | TGCGCCAGCAGGGGGCACAATGAGCAGTTCTTC | TRBV4-1 | 11 | TRBJ2-1 | NA | NA
CSVELGGRDNEQFF | TGCAGCGTTGAATTGGGCGGCAGGGACAATGAGCAGTTCTTC | TRBV29-1 | 14 | TRBJ2-1 | NA | NA
CASSVRTGGGETQYF | TGTGCCAGCAGCGTTAGGACAGGGGGAGGGGAGACCCAGTACTTC | TRBV11-2 | 15 | TRBJ2-5 | NA | TRBD1
CSVDHNEQFF | TGCAGCGTTGACCACAATGAGCAGTTCTTC | TRBV29-1 | 10 | TRBJ2-1 | few | NA
CASSLAGVDGYTF | TGCGCCAGCAGCTTGGCCGGTGTCGATGGCTACACCTTC | TRBV5-1 | 13 | TRBJ1-2 | NA | NA
CASSQEAGSSDTQYF | TGTGCCAGCAGCCAAGAAGCGGGTTCGTCAGATACGCAGTATTTT | TRBV14 | 15 | TRBJ2-3 | few | NA
CSAMTGDYEQFF | TGCAGCGCCATGACAGGGGATTATGAGCAGTTCTTC | TRBV29-1 | 12 | TRBJ2-1 | NA | TRBD1